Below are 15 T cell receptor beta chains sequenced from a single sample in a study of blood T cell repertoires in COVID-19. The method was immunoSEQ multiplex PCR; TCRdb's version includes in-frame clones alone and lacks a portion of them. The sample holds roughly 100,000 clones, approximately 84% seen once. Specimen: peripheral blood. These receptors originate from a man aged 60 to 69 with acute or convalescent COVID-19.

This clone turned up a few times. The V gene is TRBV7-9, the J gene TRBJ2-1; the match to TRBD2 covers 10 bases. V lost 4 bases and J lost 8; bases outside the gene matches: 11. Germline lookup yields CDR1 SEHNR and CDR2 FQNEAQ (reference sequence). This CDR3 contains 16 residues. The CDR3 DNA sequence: TGTGCCAGCAGCTGGCGAGCGGGAGGGCCTCTGGATGAGCAGTTCTTC. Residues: CASSWRAGGPLDEQFF. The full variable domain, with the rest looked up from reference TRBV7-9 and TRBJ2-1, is DTGVSQNPRHKITKRGQNVTFRCDPISEHNRLYWYRQTLGQGPEFLTYFQNEAQLEKSRLLSDRFSAERPKGSFSTLEIQRTEQGDSAMYLCASSWRAGGPLDEQFFGPGTRLTVL.

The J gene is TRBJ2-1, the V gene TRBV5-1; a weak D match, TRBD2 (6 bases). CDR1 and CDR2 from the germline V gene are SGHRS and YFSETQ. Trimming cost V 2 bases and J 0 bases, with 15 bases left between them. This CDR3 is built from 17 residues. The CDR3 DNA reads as TGCGCCAGCAGCTTAGGAAGCGGGTCCGGCTCCTACAATGAGCAGTTCTTC. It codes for CASSLGSGSGSYNEQFF.

CDR3 in DNA: TGTGCCAGCAGCGTCGGAGGTGCAACTAATGAAAAACTGTTTTTT. Amino acids: CASSVGGATNEKLFF. The chain uses TRBV7-6 and TRBJ1-4; D ambiguous. Germline V gene sequence: CDR1 SGHVS, CDR2 FNYEAQ. V gave up 5 bases and J gave up 0 bases, with 10 bases separating them. The CDR3 loop spans 15 amino acids.

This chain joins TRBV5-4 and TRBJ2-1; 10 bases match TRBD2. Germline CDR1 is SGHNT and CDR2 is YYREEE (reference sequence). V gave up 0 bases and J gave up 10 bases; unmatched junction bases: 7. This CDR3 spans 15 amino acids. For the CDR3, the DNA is TGTGCCAGCAGCTTGGGGAGCGGGAGGGCCGAAGAGCAGTTCTTC. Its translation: CASSLGSGRAEEQFF.

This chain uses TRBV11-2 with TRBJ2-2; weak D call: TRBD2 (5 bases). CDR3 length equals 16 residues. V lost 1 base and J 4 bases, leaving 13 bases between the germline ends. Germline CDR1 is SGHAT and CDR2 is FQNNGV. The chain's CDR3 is CASSLGGLGVTGELFF. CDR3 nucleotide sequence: TGTGCCAGCAGCTTAGGAGGACTCGGGGTCACCGGGGAGCTGTTTTTT.

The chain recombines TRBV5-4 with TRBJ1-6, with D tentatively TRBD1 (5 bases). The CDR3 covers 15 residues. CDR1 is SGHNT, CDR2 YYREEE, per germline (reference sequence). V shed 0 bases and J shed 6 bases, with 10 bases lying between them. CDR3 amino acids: CASSLDNRPNSPLHF. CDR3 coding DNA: TGTGCCAGCAGCTTGGATAACAGGCCTAATTCACCCCTCCACTTT.

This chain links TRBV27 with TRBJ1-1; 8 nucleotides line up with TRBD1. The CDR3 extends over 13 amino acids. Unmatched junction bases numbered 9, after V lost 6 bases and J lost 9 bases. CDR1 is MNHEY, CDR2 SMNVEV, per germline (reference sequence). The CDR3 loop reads CASRQSGGDQAFF. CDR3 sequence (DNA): TGTGCCAGCAGGCAATCAGGGGGCGACCAAGCTTTCTTT.

CDR3 in DNA: TGTGCCAGCAGCTCCCGAGATAGCTCCTACGAGCAGTACGTC. Its protein is CASSSRDSSYEQYV. The chain combines TRBV7-9 with TRBJ2-7; no clear D gene. Trimming cost V 4 bases and J 0 bases, with 10 bases left between them. The germline V gene encodes CDR1 SEHNR and CDR2 FQNEAQ (reference sequence). The CDR3 totals 14 residues.

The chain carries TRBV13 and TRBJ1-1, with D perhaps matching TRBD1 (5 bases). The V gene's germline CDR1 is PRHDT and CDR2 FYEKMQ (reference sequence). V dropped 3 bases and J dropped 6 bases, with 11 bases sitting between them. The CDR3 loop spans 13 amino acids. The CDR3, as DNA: TGTGCCAGCAGCTTTCAGGGAGGAGCTGAAGCTTTCTTT. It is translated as CASSFQGGAEAFF.

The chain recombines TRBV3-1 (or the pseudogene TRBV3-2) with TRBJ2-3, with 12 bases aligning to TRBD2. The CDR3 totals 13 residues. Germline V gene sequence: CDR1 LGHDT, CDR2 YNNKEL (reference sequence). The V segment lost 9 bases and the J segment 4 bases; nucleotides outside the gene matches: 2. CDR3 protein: CASRLAGADTQYF. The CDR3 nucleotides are TGTGCCAGTCGACTAGCGGGGGCAGATACGCAGTATTTT.

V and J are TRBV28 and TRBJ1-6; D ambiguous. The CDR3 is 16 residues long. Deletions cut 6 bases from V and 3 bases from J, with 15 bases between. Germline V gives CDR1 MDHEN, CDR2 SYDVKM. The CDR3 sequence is CASRPPGSFYNSPLHF. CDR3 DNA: TGTGCCAGCAGACCCCCGGGGAGTTTCTATAATTCACCCCTCCACTTT.

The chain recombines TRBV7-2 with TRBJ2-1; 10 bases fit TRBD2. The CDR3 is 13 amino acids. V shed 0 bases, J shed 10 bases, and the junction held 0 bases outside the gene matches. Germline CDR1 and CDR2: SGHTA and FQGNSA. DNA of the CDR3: TGTGCCAGCAGCTTAGCTAGCGGGAGGGAGCAGTTCTTC. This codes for CASSLASGREQFF.

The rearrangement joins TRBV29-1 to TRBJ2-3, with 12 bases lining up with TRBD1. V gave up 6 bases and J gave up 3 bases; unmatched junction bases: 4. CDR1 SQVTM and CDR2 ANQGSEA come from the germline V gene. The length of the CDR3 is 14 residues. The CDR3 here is CSVRDRGLTDTQYF. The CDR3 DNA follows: TGCAGCGTACGGGACAGGGGGCTGACAGATACGCAGTATTTT.

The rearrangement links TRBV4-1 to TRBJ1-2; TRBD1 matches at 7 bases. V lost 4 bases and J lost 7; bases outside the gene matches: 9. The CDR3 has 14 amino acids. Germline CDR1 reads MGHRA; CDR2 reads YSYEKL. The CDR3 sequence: CASSPRGGEGGYTF. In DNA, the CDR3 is TGCGCCAGCAGCCCCCGAGGGGGCGAGGGTGGCTACACCTTC.

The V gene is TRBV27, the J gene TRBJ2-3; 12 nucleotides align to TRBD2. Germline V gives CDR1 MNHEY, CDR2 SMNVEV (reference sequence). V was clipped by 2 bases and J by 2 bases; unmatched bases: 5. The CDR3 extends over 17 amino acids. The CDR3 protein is CASSLIWTSGNTDTQYF. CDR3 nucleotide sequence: TGTGCCAGCAGTTTAATCTGGACTAGCGGGAACACAGATACGCAGTATTTT.